The sequence of this TCR beta chain was determined in a study of blood T cells in healthy people across ages. Study observations and caveats: Across the age range, TCR beta diversity per million T cells fell in a roughly linear way. Long-lived donors carried more naive CD4+ cells and greater diversity than aged donors.

This clonotype appeared a few times. Its target is not known. This CDR3 region has 15 residues. The germline V gene has CDR1 MNHEY and CDR2 SVGEGT. Between the trimmed V and J ends, which lost 6 bases and 4 bases, there was a span of 18 bases. Per-sample PBMC isolation yielded at least 7 million cells. For the second PCR, which ran for roughly 6 to 11 cycles, a sample-barcoded 5' primer and a J-beta primer mix were used. The template-switch adaptor, which had 12 random nucleotides, put a tag on each cDNA molecule. A single record per CDR3 protein comes from TCRdb applying MiXCR to the 5' RACE reads. The sample holds about 1.1 million distinct CDR3 sequences, 30% to 40% seen once.

The chain carries TRBV6-2 or TRBV6-3 and TRBJ1-2; D is undetermined. Sequences were obtained from blood. The receptor's source is a man younger than 30 in good health. The CDR3 here is CASSDGPLPPYGYTF. Here the CDR3 DNA reads TGTGCCAGCAGCGACGGACCGCTCCCTCCCTATGGCTACACCTTC.